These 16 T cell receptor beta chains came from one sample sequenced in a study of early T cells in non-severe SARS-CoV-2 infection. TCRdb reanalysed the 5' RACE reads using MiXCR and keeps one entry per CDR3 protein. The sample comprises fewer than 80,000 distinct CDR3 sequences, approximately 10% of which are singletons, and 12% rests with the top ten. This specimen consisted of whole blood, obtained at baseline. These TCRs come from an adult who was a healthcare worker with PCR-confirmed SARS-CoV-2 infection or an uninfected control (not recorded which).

The CDR3 sequence is CASSLNWGQPQHF. The CDR3 DNA reads as TGTGCCAGCAGCTTAAATTGGGGGCAGCCCCAGCATTTT. The rearrangement joins TRBV7-2 to TRBJ1-5; a possible D gene is TRBD1 (5 bases). The germline gives CDR1 SGHTA, CDR2 FQGNSA. This CDR3 region has 13 residues. Trimming removed 2 bases from V and 7 bases from J, with 9 bases in between. Variable domain in full (rest from reference TRBV7-2 and TRBJ1-5): GAGVSQSPSNKVTEKGKDVELRCDPISGHTALYWYRQSLGQGLEFLIYFQGNSAPDKSGLPSDRFSAERTGGSVSTLTIQRTQQEDSAVYLCASSLNWGQPQHFGDGTRLSIL.

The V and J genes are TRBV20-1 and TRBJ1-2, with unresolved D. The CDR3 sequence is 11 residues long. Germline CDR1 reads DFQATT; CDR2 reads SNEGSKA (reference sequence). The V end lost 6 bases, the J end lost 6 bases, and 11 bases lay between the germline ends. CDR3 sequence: CSALGPNGYTF. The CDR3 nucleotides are TGCAGTGCCCTAGGGCCGAATGGCTACACCTTC.

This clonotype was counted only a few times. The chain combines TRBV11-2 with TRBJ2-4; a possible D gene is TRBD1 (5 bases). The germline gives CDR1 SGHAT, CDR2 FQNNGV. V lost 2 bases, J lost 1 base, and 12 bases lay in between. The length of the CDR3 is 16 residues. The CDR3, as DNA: TGTGCCAGCAGCTTACCAGGGATTGGGGCCAAAAACATTCAGTACTTC. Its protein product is CASSLPGIGAKNIQYF.

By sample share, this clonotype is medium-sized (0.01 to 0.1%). This CDR3 reads CASSDSRGAIDTQYF. The CDR3 bases are TGTGCCAGCAGTGACTCGAGGGGGGCCATCGATACGCAGTATTTT. The chain uses TRBV6-4 and TRBJ2-3, with D perhaps TRBD1 or TRBD2 (6 bases each). From germline, CDR1 is MRHNA and CDR2 SNTAGT. This CDR3 contains 15 residues. V shed 0 bases and J shed 6 bases, with 13 bases lying between them.

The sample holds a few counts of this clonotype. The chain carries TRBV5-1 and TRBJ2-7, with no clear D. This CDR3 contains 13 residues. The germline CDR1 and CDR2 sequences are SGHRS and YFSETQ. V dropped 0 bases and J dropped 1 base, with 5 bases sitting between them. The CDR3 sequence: CASSLDESYEQYF. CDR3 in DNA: TGCGCCAGCAGCTTGGATGAATCCTACGAGCAGTACTTC.

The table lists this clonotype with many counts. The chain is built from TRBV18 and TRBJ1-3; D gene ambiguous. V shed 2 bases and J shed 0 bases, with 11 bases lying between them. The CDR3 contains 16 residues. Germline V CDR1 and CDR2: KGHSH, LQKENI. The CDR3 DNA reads TGTGCCAGCTCACCAAGGTCAGGAGACTCTGGAAACACCATATATTTT. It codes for CASSPRSGDSGNTIYF. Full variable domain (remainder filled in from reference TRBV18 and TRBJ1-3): NAGVMQNPRHLVRRRGQEARLRCSPMKGHSHVYWYRQLPEEGLKFMVYLQKENIIDESGMPKERFSAEFPKEGPSILRIQQVVRGDSAAYFCASSPRSGDSGNTIYFGEGSWLTVV.

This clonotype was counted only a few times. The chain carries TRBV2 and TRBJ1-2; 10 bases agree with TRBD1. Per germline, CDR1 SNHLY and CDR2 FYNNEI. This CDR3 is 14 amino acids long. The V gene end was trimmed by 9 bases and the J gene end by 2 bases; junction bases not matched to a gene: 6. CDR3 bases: TGTGCCAGACAGTGGACAGGGGGGAACTATGGCTACACCTTC. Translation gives CARQWTGGNYGYTF. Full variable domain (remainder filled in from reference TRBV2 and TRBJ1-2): EPEVTQTPSHQVTQMGQEVILRCVPISNHLYFYWYRQILGQKVEFLVSFYNNEISEKSEIFDDQFSVERPDGSNFTLKIRSTKLEDSAMYFCARQWTGGNYGYTFGSGTRLTVV.

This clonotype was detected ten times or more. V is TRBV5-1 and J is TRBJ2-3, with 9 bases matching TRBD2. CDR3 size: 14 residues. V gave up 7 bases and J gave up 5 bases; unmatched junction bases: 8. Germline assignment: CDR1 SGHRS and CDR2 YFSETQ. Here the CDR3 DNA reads TGCGCCAGCTTCGCGGGGGGGCCAAAAGATACGCAGTATTTT. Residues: CASFAGGPKDTQYF.

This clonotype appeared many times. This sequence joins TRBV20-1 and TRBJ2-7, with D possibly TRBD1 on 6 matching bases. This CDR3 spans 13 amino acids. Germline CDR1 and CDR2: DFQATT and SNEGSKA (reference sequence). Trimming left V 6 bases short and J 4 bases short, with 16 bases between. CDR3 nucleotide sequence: TGCAGTGCACATACAGGGATGGGGTACGAGCAGTACTTC. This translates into CSAHTGMGYEQYF.

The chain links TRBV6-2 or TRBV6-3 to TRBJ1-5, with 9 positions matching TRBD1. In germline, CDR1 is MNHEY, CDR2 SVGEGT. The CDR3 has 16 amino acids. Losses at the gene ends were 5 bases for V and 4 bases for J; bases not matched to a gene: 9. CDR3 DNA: TGTGCCAGCAGTCCCCAGGACAGGGGAAGAAATCAGCCCCAGCATTTT. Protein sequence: CASSPQDRGRNQPQHF.

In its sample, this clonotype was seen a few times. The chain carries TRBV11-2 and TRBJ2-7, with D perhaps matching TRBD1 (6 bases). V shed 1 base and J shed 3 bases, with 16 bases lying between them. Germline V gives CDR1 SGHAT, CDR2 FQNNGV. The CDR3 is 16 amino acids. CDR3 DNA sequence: TGTGCCAGCAGCTTAGGAGGGGGAAAACAGGACTACGAGCAGTACTTC. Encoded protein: CASSLGGGKQDYEQYF. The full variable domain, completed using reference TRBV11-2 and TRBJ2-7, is EAGVAQSPRYKIIEKRQSVAFWCNPISGHATLYWYQQILGQGPKLLIQFQNNGVVDDSQLPKDRFSAERLKGVDSTLKIQPAKLEDSAVYLCASSLGGGKQDYEQYFGPGTRLTVT.

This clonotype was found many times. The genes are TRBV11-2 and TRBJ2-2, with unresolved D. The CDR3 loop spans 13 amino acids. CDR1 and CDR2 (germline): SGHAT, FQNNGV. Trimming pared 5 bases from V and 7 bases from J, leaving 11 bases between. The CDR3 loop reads CASSPSRDGELFF. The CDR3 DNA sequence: TGTGCCAGCAGCCCATCTAGGGACGGGGAGCTGTTTTTT.

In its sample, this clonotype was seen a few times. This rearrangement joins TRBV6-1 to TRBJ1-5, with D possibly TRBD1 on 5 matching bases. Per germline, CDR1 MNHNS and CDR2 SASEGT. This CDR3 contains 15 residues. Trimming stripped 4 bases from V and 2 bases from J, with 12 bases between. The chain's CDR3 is CASSVGRGGNQPQHF. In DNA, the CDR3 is TGTGCCAGCAGTGTTGGAAGGGGAGGCAATCAGCCCCAGCATTTT.

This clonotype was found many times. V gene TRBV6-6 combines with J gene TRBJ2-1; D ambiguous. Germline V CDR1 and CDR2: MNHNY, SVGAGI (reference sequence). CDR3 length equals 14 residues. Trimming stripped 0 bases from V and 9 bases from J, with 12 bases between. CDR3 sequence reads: CASSYSTASTEQFF. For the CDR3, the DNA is TGTGCCAGCAGTTACTCCACTGCCAGCACTGAGCAGTTCTTC.

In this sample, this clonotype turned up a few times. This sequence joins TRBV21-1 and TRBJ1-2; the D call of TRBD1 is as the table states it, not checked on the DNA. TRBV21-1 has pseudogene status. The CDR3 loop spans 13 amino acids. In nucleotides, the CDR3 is TGTGCCAGCAGCAAAGGGGGCTTCTATGGCTACACCTTC. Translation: CASSKGGFYGYTF.

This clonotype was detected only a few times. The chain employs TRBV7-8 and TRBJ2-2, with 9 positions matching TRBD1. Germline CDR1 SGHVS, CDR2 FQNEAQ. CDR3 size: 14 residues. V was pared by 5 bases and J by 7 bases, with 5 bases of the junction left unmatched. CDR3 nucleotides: TGTGCCAGCAGCAAAACAGGGGGCCGCGGGGAGCTGTTTTTT. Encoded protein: CASSKTGGRGELFF. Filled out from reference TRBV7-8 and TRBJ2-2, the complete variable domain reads GAGVSQSPRYKVAKRGQDVALRCDPISGHVSLFWYQQALGQGPEFLTYFQNEAQLDKSGLPSDRFFAERPEGSVSTLKIQRTQQEDSAVYLCASSKTGGRGELFFGEGSRLTVL.